Included here is one T cell receptor beta chain sequence, with context. At one boundary the junction diverges from the germline segment, which might be a read error. The sample comes from a study of cytotoxic CD8 clonotypes in ibrutinib-treated CLL. Study as a whole: Researchers reported 11 to 12 relapsed/refractory and over 14 treatment-naive patients, 17 of them IGHV unmutated. Recorded responses included 25 or so partial and 2 complete; following median approximately 68 months, roughly 15 stayed remitted and roughly 12 progressed. Productive templates per sample averaged approximately 240,000; productive rearrangements, some 99,000.

The source of about 2 micrograms of genomic DNA for TCR beta libraries was cryopreserved PBMCs. Using immunoSEQ multiplex PCR, the repertoire was profiled, and TCRdb retains in-frame clones only, with some absent. Of roughly 250,000 clones listed, around 70% are singletons. This TCR came from a human donor with chronic lymphocytic leukemia. This material consisted of PBMCs, taken after 24 months of ibrutinib treatment.

The CDR3 DNA reads TGTGCCAGCAGCTTAGAACAGGGCTCCGACGAGCAGTACTTC. The encoded protein is CASSLEQGSDEQYF. The genes are TRBV11-1 and TRBJ2-7, with a possible D match to TRBD1 (6 bases). The germline gives CDR1 SGHAT, CDR2 FQDESV (reference sequence). The CDR3 consists of 14 residues.